Shown below are 15 T cell receptor beta chains from a single sample sequenced in a study of blood T cell repertoires in COVID-19. Some clones are missing from TCRdb's copy, which holds only in-frame ones; the method was immunoSEQ multiplex PCR. The sample comprises more than 200,000 clones, less than 85% of which are singletons, and approximately 1.8% rests with the top ten. Sequencing was done on a sample of PBMCs or T cells enriched from blood (not recorded which). All receptors derive from a man in his 60s who had recovered from COVID-19.

The CDR3 DNA follows: TGCGCCAGCAGCCAAGTCGCAGGAAAACGCTCTGGGGCCAACGTCCTGACTTTC. Its protein product is CASSQVAGKRSGANVLTF. The rearrangement joins TRBV4-3 to TRBJ2-6; D unresolved. V gave up 1 base and J gave up 0 bases, with 13 bases separating them. The CDR3 has 18 amino acids. Germline V CDR1 and CDR2: LGHNA, YSLEER.

This clone came up a few times. The chain carries TRBV3-1 (or the pseudogene TRBV3-2) and TRBJ2-1; D gene ambiguous. The CDR3 extends over 14 amino acids. CDR1 LGHDT and CDR2 YNNKEL come from the germline V gene (reference sequence). Trimming removed 2 bases at V and 3 bases at J, with 8 bases between. The CDR3 region has the DNA TGTGCCAGCAGCCAATGGGCAGGCTACAATGAGCAGTTCTTC. This gives the protein CASSQWAGYNEQFF.

This clone occurred a few times. The rearrangement links TRBV30 to TRBJ2-3; D is possibly TRBD1 (5 bases). The CDR3 is 14 amino acids. Looked up from germline, CDR1 is GTSNPN and CDR2 is SVGIG (reference sequence). The V gene lost 5 bases and the J gene lost 3 bases, with 15 bases spanning the gap. CDR3 amino acids: CAWVRGRVTDTQYF. The CDR3 DNA reads TGTGCCTGGGTTAGGGGCAGGGTGACAGATACGCAGTATTTT. The entire variable domain, with the rest obtained from reference TRBV30 and TRBJ2-3, is as follows: SQTIHQWPATLVQPVGSPLSLECTVEGTSNPNLYWYRQAAGRGLQLLFYSVGIGQISSEVPQNLSASRPQDRQFILSSKKLLLSDSGFYLCAWVRGRVTDTQYFGPGTRLTVL.

This chain uses TRBV27 with TRBJ1-2, with 8 bases aligning to TRBD1. Germline V CDR1 and CDR2: MNHEY, SMNVEV (reference sequence). After removal of 5 bases from V and 8 bases from J, the junction contained 10 bases not matched to a gene. The CDR3 is 14 amino acids. The CDR3 here is CASSRTDRGGGYTF. In DNA form, the CDR3 reads TGTGCCAGCAGTCGTACCGACAGGGGAGGCGGCTACACCTTC.

A few counts support this clone. This rearrangement joins TRBV6-5 to TRBJ1-2; 7 bases agree with TRBD1. Trimming at V came to 10 bases and at J to 4 bases, leaving 12 bases not matched to a gene. The CDR3 consists of 14 residues. Germline lookup yields CDR1 MNHEY and CDR2 SVGAGI. Written as DNA, the CDR3 is TGTGCCACTGCAACCCAGGGACAGATCTATGGCTACACCTTC. Encoded protein: CATATQGQIYGYTF.

This chain links TRBV9 with TRBJ1-5; 8 bases line up with TRBD1. Germline values: CDR1 SGDLS, CDR2 YYNGEE. J was trimmed by 6 bases and V by 0 bases; bases with no gene match: 5. The CDR3 has 15 residues. The CDR3: CASSVGTGFGQPQHF. The CDR3 region has the DNA TGTGCCAGCAGCGTAGGGACAGGGTTTGGTCAGCCCCAGCATTTT.

This clone occurred once. This chain uses TRBV6-2 or TRBV6-3 with TRBJ1-5; 8 nucleotides agree with TRBD1. The germline gives CDR1 MNHEY, CDR2 SVGEGT. This CDR3 is built from 15 residues. The ends lost 6 bases at V and 1 base at J; junction bases unmatched: 5. CDR3 nucleotides: TGTGCCAGCAGCCTCGACAGGGGAAGCAATCAGCCCCAGCATTTT. Amino acids: CASSLDRGSNQPQHF.

The rearrangement links TRBV6-5 to TRBJ1-1; 8 bases fit TRBD1. The germline CDR1 and CDR2 sequences are MNHEY and SVGAGI. Trimming took 6 bases from V and 5 from J; bases not matched to a gene: 8. This CDR3 spans 14 amino acids. The CDR3 region is CASRAGGTVTEAFF. CDR3 in DNA: TGTGCCAGCAGGGCAGGGGGCACGGTGACTGAAGCTTTCTTT.

This chain connects TRBV6-1 to TRBJ2-5; 8 positions match TRBD2. Germline assignment: CDR1 MNHNS and CDR2 SASEGT. The J segment lost 5 bases and the V segment lost 2 bases, leaving 4 bases of the junction unmatched. This CDR3 has 14 amino acids. CDR3 in amino acids: CASSERGGFETQYF. The CDR3 DNA reads as TGTGCCAGCAGTGAACGGGGGGGCTTTGAGACCCAGTACTTC.

With respect to this clone: This CDR3 is also generated by other DNA sequences in the sample. The V gene is TRBV13, the J gene TRBJ2-1; 10 bases match TRBD2. Germline V gene data show CDR1 as PRHDT and CDR2 as FYEKMQ (reference sequence). CDR3 length: 15 residues. The V and J ends lost 5 bases and 5 bases, in that order; junction bases with no gene match: 6. CDR3 loop: CASSPKRGGNNEQFF. CDR3 DNA sequence: TGTGCCAGCAGCCCAAAGCGGGGGGGCAACAATGAGCAGTTCTTC.

This chain joins TRBV5-5 and TRBJ1-4, with D perhaps TRBD1 (5 bases). The CDR3 totals 15 residues. Germline CDR1 is SGHKS and CDR2 is YYEKEE (reference sequence). V was pared by 7 bases and J by 6 bases, with 19 bases between. The CDR3 region is CASSSRTIWDEKLFF. CDR3 DNA sequence: TGTGCCAGCTCCTCCAGGACAATTTGGGATGAAAAACTGTTTTTT. The variable domain in full, with the rest retrieved from reference TRBV5-5 and TRBJ1-4, is DAGVTQSPTHLIKTRGQQVTLRCSPISGHKSVSWYQQVLGQGPQFIFQYYEKEERGRGNFPDRFSARQFPNYSSELNVNALLLGDSALYLCASSSRTIWDEKLFFGSGTQLSVL.

This chain links TRBV10-3 with TRBJ1-6, with TRBD1 matching over 10 bases. The CDR3 consists of 15 residues. The germline V gene has CDR1 ENHRY and CDR2 SYGVKD. Trimming cost V 3 bases and J 8 bases; bases outside gene matches: 4. The CDR3 spells CAISDRDRGYSPLHF. CDR3 in DNA: TGTGCCATCAGTGATAGGGACAGGGGATATTCACCCCTCCACTTT.

V gene TRBV19 combines with J gene TRBJ1-5; 8 bases agree with TRBD1. Unmatched junction bases numbered 5, after V lost 4 bases and J lost 0 bases. Germline CDR1 and CDR2: LNHDA and SQIVND (reference sequence). CDR3 length: 16 amino acids. The CDR3 spells CASSTRDRSSNQPQHF. CDR3 nucleotide sequence: TGTGCCAGTAGTACCCGGGACAGGAGTAGCAATCAGCCCCAGCATTTT.

This clone was seen just once. V gene TRBV10-2 combines with J gene TRBJ2-6; TRBD1 is a possible D gene (8 bases). V was trimmed by 6 bases and J by 2 bases, leaving 23 bases between them. The CDR3 is made up of 19 amino acids. Per the germline V gene, CDR1 is WSHSY and CDR2 is SAAADI. CDR3 sequence (DNA): TGCGCCAGCAGGGGAGGGTACAGGCAGGGGGCTGCTGGGGCCAACGTCCTGACTTTC. This sequence encodes CASRGGYRQGAAGANVLTF.

This chain connects TRBV10-2 to TRBJ2-3; D is perhaps TRBD1 (5 bases). V lost 4 bases and J lost 0, with 11 bases in between. Germline assignment: CDR1 WSHSY and CDR2 SAAADI. This CDR3 spans 15 amino acids. The CDR3 DNA reads as TGCGCCAGCAGTGCTCAGGGATCTAGCACAGATACGCAGTATTTT. Protein sequence: CASSAQGSSTDTQYF.